A single T cell receptor (beta chain) is shown here with its context. These data originate in a study of beta chain features in type 1 diabetes. Averaging around 120 mL, one heparinised blood draw was given by each donor. Reverse transcribing all isolated RNA meant expressed TCRB transcripts were sequenced. Sequencing used immunoSEQ multiplex PCR; TCRdb keeps in-frame clones, though not all of them. The sample has 350,000 to 450,000 clones, around 16% seen once. The receptor's source is a woman under 30 in good health. The material sequenced was naive CD4+ T cells from blood.

The CDR3 DNA reads TGCGCCAGCAGCCAAGATACTACCTTTAACTATGGCTACACCTTC. Its protein is CASSQDTTFNYGYTF. V is TRBV4-3 and J is TRBJ1-2; D gene uncertain. Germline V gene sequence: CDR1 LGHNA, CDR2 YSLEER. V lost 0 bases, J lost 1 base, and 9 bases lay in between. CDR3 size: 15 residues.